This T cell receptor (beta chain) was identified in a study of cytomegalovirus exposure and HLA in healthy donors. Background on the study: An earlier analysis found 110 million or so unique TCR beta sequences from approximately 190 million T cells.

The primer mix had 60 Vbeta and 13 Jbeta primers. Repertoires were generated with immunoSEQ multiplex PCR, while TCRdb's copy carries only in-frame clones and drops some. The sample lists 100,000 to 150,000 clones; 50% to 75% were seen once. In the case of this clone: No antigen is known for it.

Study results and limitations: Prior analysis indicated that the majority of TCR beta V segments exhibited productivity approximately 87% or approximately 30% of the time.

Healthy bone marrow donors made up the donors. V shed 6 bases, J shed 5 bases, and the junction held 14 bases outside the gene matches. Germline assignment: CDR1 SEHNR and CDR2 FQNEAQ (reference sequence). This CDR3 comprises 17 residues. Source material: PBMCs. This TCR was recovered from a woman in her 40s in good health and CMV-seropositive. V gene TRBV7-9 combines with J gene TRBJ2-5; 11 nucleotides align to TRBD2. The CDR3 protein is CASRSGASGGLMETQYF. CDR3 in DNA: TGTGCCAGCAGGAGTGGGGCTAGCGGGGGGTTGATGGAGACCCAGTACTTC.